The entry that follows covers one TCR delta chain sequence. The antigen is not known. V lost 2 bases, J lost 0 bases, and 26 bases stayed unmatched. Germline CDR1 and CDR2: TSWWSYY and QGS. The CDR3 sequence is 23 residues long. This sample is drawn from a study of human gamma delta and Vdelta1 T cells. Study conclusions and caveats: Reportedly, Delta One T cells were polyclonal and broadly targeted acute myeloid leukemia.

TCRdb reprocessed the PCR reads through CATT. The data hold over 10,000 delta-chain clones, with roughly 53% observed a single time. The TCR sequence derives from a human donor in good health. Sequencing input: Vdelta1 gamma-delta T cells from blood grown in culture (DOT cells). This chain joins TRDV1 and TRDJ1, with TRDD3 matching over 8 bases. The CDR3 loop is CALGELGPIARSTRGINTDKLIF. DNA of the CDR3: TGTGCTCTTGGGGAATTGGGGCCGATAGCCCGGTCTACGAGGGGGATAAACACCGATAAACTCATCTTT.